This TCR beta chain derives from a study of T cell responses to AZD1222 COVID-19 vaccine. As concerns this clone: What it binds is unknown.

Study-wide results and limits: Possibly, clonal diversity was underestimated; donors were largely white British and included more females. Spike-wide coverage was observed for vaccine-associated CD4 TCRs, with dominant responses at 160-218 and 743-854.

The repertoire was sequenced with immunoSEQ multiplex PCR; TCRdb's copy has only in-frame clones and lacks some. The data hold some 99,000 clones, with about 81% observed a single time. Some second doses came at about 4 weeks and others at about 12 weeks; these were pooled. V shed 4 bases, J shed 1 base, and the junction held 4 bases outside the gene matches. The CDR3 runs 15 residues. Germline lookup yields CDR1 KGHSH and CDR2 LQKENI. This chain links TRBV18 with TRBJ1-3; 7 nucleotides match TRBD1. This sequence originates from an adult who received the AZD1222 COVID-19 vaccine. Here the sequenced sample was peripheral blood, taken 28 days after the second AZD1222 dose. The CDR3 nucleotides read TGTGCCAGCTCACAAAGACAGGGTTCTGGAAACACCATATATTTT. Protein sequence: CASSQRQGSGNTIYF.